The 25 T cell receptor beta chains below all came from one sample that was sequenced in a study of cytomegalovirus exposure and HLA in healthy donors. PCR primers comprised 60 Vbeta and 13 Jbeta primers. Clones were read by immunoSEQ multiplex PCR, and TCRdb kept only the in-frame ones, dropping some. The data show approximately 210,000 clones, with approximately 79% seen just once and roughly 1.9% held by the top ten. The source material was PBMCs. The receptors shown here come from a male donor in good health and CMV-seronegative.

The chain combines TRBV21-1 with TRBJ1-4; whether TRBD1, the table's D call, matches the DNA was not checked. TRBV21-1 is a listed pseudogene. The CDR3 is 19 amino acids. DNA for the CDR3: TGTGCCAGCAGCAAAGGGACAGGGGGAAGGGGTTTTTTAAATGAAAAACTGTTTTTT. Protein sequence: CASSKGTGGRGFLNEKLFF.

This clone has only a few counts. The gene calls are TRBV5-1 and TRBJ2-3; 8 bases are a match to TRBD1. V gave up 0 bases and J gave up 6 bases; unmatched junction bases: 9. The CDR3 consists of 16 residues. CDR1 is SGHRS and CDR2 is YFSETQ in the germline V gene. The CDR3 DNA reads as TGCGCCAGCAGCTTGGCGGCCGCAGGGGGCTTGGATACGCAGTATTTT. Its protein is CASSLAAAGGLDTQYF. The full variable domain, rest sourced from reference TRBV5-1 and TRBJ2-3, is KAGVTQTPRYLIKTRGQQVTLSCSPISGHRSVSWYQQTPGQGLQFLFEYFSETQRNKGNFPGRFSGRQFSNSRSEMNVSTLELGDSALYLCASSLAAAGGLDTQYFGPGTRLTVL.

V gene TRBV6-4 combines with J gene TRBJ2-5; D is uncertain. CDR1 and CDR2 (germline): MRHNA, SNTAGT. The CDR3 runs to 13 residues. Trimming took 2 bases from V and 5 from J, leaving 9 bases between them. CDR3 region: CASSDKYGETQYF. CDR3 DNA: TGTGCCAGCAGTGACAAGTACGGGGAGACCCAGTACTTC.

This clone showed up just a few times. This chain connects TRBV29-1 to TRBJ2-5; 10 bases match TRBD2. The CDR3 length is 16 residues. Germline V CDR1 and CDR2: SQVTM, ANQGSEA. V dropped 7 bases and J dropped 2; count of bases not matched to a gene: 13. CDR3 region: CSAREGLAGAQETQYF. The CDR3 bases are TGCAGCGCTCGGGAGGGTCTAGCGGGGGCGCAAGAGACCCAGTACTTC. Supplemented by reference TRBV29-1 and TRBJ2-5, the full variable domain reads SAVISQKPSRDICQRGTSLTIQCQVDSQVTMMFWYRQQPGQSLTLIATANQGSEATYESGFVIDKFPISRPNLTFSTLTVSNMSPEDSSIYLCSAREGLAGAQETQYFGPGTRLLVL.

The chain has TRBV6-4 and TRBJ2-1; D is unclear. Between the trimmed V and J ends, which lost 7 bases and 0 bases, there was a span of 10 bases. Germline V CDR1 and CDR2: MRHNA, SNTAGT. CDR3 length: 14 amino acids. CDR3 in DNA: TGTGCCAGCAAACGTGAGAGCTCCTACAATGAGCAGTTCTTC. Protein product: CASKRESSYNEQFF.

In the case of this clone: The CDR3 end shows no conserved phenylalanine or tryptophan, and so a read error is likely. The rearrangement links TRBV19 to TRBJ2-7, with D perhaps matching TRBD2 (5 bases). V dropped 3 bases and J dropped 5 bases, with 17 bases sitting between them. In germline, CDR1 is LNHDA, CDR2 SQIVND (reference sequence). This CDR3 comprises 15 residues. The CDR3 bases are TGTGCCAGTAGTATCACGAGGGATTCGTACAACGAGCAGTACCTC. Protein sequence: CASSITRDSYNEQYL.

The chain links TRBV28 to TRBJ1-2, with 8 bases aligning to TRBD1. The CDR3 runs to 16 residues. V lost 3 bases to trimming and J lost 14 bases; unmatched junction nucleotides: 20. In germline, CDR1 is MDHEN, CDR2 SYDVKM. The CDR3 DNA sequence: TGTGCCAGCAGTTTTCCCGGTCGCAGGACAGGGTTCGTGGGGACCTTC. As protein: CASSFPGRRTGFVGTF.

The chain couples TRBV4-3 to TRBJ1-2, with D uncertain. Trimming took 1 base from V and 4 from J, leaving 13 bases between them. The germline gives CDR1 LGHNA, CDR2 YSLEER. The CDR3 contains 15 residues. Here the CDR3 DNA reads TGCGCCAGCAGCCAAGTGTGGCGTGGCGGCTATGGCTACACCTTC. Translating gives CASSQVWRGGYGYTF.

The genes are TRBV5-1 and TRBJ1-3; 9 nucleotides align to TRBD1. Unmatched junction bases numbered 6, after V lost 4 bases and J lost 4 bases. The CDR3 runs to 15 residues. Per germline, CDR1 SGHRS and CDR2 YFSETQ. In DNA form, the CDR3 reads TGCGCCAGCAGCGGAAGGGGACAGGGAGGAAACACCATATATTTT. This codes for CASSGRGQGGNTIYF.

The chain employs TRBV27 and TRBJ1-4; D remains ambiguous. V dropped 7 bases and J dropped 11 bases, with 17 bases sitting between them. The length of the CDR3 is 13 residues. In germline, CDR1 is MNHEY, CDR2 SMNVEV (reference sequence). CDR3 nucleotide sequence: TGTGCCAGCACCCCCGGGAAGGGAGGGAAACTGTTTTTT. As protein: CASTPGKGGKLFF.

The V gene is TRBV6-5, the J gene TRBJ2-1; D is perhaps TRBD2 (7 bases). CDR1 is MNHEY, CDR2 SVGAGI, per germline. Deletions cut 4 bases from V and 4 bases from J, with 11 bases between. The CDR3 extends over 14 amino acids. DNA of the CDR3: TGTGCCAGCAGTTCGGGGGGCGGTTACAATGAGCAGTTCTTC. This encodes CASSSGGGYNEQFF.

This rearrangement joins TRBV5-1 to TRBJ2-1; 7 nucleotides line up with TRBD1. Germline assignment: CDR1 SGHRS and CDR2 YFSETQ. CDR3 size: 16 residues. With V trimmed by 0 bases and J by 7 bases, 10 bases remained unmatched. CDR3 in DNA: TGCGCCAGCAGCTTGGCTGTCGGGACAGAGTCGAATGAGCAGTTCTTC. Its translation is CASSLAVGTESNEQFF.

This chain links TRBV6-7 with TRBJ2-3; 7 bases map to TRBD1. TRBV6-7 is treated as an ORF (open reading frame) with a function not yet certain. The CDR3 sequence is 16 residues long. With V trimmed by 3 bases and J by 2 bases, 8 bases remained unmatched. CDR3 amino acids: CASSYRTGASTDTQYF. Written as DNA, the CDR3 is TGTGCCAGCAGTTATCGGACAGGAGCCTCCACAGATACGCAGTATTTT.

V gene TRBV27 combines with J gene TRBJ2-7; 7 bases match TRBD1. Germline lookup yields CDR1 MNHEY and CDR2 SMNVEV (reference sequence). This CDR3 comprises 16 residues. V shed 3 bases, J shed 2 bases, and the junction held 10 bases outside the gene matches. The CDR3 region is CASSFLTGTGTYEQYF. The CDR3 DNA reads TGTGCCAGCAGTTTTTTGACAGGGACGGGGACCTACGAGCAGTACTTC.

J is TRBJ2-2 and V is TRBV10-3, with D tentatively TRBD1 (6 bases). Germline V gene sequence: CDR1 ENHRY, CDR2 SYGVKD. V gave up 7 bases and J gave up 0 bases, with 12 bases separating them. This CDR3 region has 15 residues. As DNA, the CDR3 is TGTGCCATCAATTCCGGGACAACGAACACCGGGGAGCTGTTTTTT. It specifies CAINSGTTNTGELFF.

CDR3 sequence reads: CASRTGGGGGDTQYF. The CDR3 bases are TGTGCCAGCAGAACCGGAGGGGGGGGCGGAGATACGCAGTATTTT. The rearrangement joins TRBV7-2 to TRBJ2-3; possibly TRBD2 for D (7 bases). V was trimmed by 6 bases and J by 5 bases, leaving 18 bases between them. In germline, CDR1 is SGHTA, CDR2 FQGNSA. The CDR3 length is 15 residues.

The V call is TRBV5-5, the J call TRBJ1-3, with D maybe TRBD1 (6 bases). The CDR3 spans 15 residues. V was clipped by 4 bases and J by 1 base, with 12 bases between them. CDR1 and CDR2 (germline): SGHKS, YYEKEE (reference sequence). The CDR3 reads CASSPAGVSGNTIYF. In DNA, the CDR3 is TGTGCCAGCAGCCCGGCAGGGGTGTCTGGAAACACCATATATTTT.

The count of this clone is one. This rearrangement joins TRBV9 to TRBJ2-7; 7 bases map to TRBD1. The CDR3 sequence is 14 residues long. Trimming cost V 3 bases and J 1 base; bases outside gene matches: 4. Germline values: CDR1 SGDLS, CDR2 YYNGEE. CDR3 region: CASSARQGSYEQYF. The CDR3 DNA is TGTGCCAGCAGCGCCCGACAGGGATCCTACGAGCAGTACTTC.

The V gene is TRBV9, the J gene TRBJ2-7, with 13 bases lining up with TRBD2. This CDR3 is 16 amino acids long. V lost 0 bases and J lost 4; bases outside the gene matches: 4. Germline V gives CDR1 SGDLS, CDR2 YYNGEE. CDR3 DNA sequence: TGTGCCAGCAGCGTAGATGGACTAGCGGGGGCTTACGAGCAGTACTTC. Residues: CASSVDGLAGAYEQYF.

This chain links TRBV4-1 with TRBJ1-1; TRBD1 aligns across 12 bases. The CDR3 length is 16 residues. V shed 2 bases, J shed 0 bases, and the junction held 1 base outside the gene matches. Germline loops: CDR1 MGHRA, CDR2 YSYEKL. In DNA, the CDR3 is TGCGCCAGCAGCCAAAGGGACAGGGGGCTGAACACTGAAGCTTTCTTT. The encoded protein is CASSQRDRGLNTEAFF.

The chain combines TRBV7-3 with TRBJ2-3, with D maybe TRBD1 (6 bases). The germline V gene encodes CDR1 SGHTA and CDR2 FQGTGA. Trimming removed 5 bases from V and 6 bases from J, with 21 bases in between. The CDR3 covers 16 residues. CDR3 sequence (DNA): TGTGCCAGCAGCCCTCAGACAGGACTCCGGGTGGATACGCAGTATTTT. Translating it yields CASSPQTGLRVDTQYF.

The DNA for the CDR3 is TGTGCCAGCAGCTTGCTAGCGGGGGAGCTGGGGGAGCAGTACTTC. Amino acid sequence: CASSLLAGELGEQYF. The chain employs TRBV7-6 and TRBJ2-7; 10 bases line up with TRBD2. Germline CDR1 is SGHVS and CDR2 is FNYEAQ. Trimming removed 3 bases from V and 7 bases from J; junction bases left unmatched: 9. The CDR3 loop spans 15 amino acids.

This rearrangement joins TRBV7-6 to TRBJ2-1, with a weak D call TRBD2 (5 bases). Trimming shortened V by 5 bases and J by 10 bases, and 12 bases separated the two germline ends. This CDR3 has 12 amino acids. The germline CDR1 and CDR2 sequences are SGHVS and FNYEAQ. CDR3 region: CASSPPLAEQFF. CDR3 nucleotides: TGTGCCAGCAGCCCCCCGCTAGCAGAGCAGTTCTTC. The entire variable domain, with the rest obtained from reference TRBV7-6 and TRBJ2-1, is as follows: GAGVSQSPRYKVTKRGQDVALRCDPISGHVSLYWYRQALGQGPEFLTYFNYEAQQDKSGLPNDRFSAERPEGSISTLTIQRTEQRDSAMYRCASSPPLAEQFFGPGTRLTVL.

This clone has only one observation. The chain is built from TRBV7-8 and TRBJ2-7; perhaps TRBD1 as D (6 bases). Trimming removed 4 bases at V and 2 bases at J, with 18 bases between. Germline loops: CDR1 SGHVS, CDR2 FQNEAQ. CDR3 size: 16 residues. The CDR3 region has the DNA TGTGCCAGCAGCTACTCCGGGACATCGCCTCCCTACGAGCAGTACTTC. Its translation: CASSYSGTSPPYEQYF.

V gene TRBV15 combines with J gene TRBJ1-1, with D maybe TRBD1 (6 bases). Germline CDR1 and CDR2: LNHNV and YYDKDF (reference sequence). Trimming removed 4 bases at V and 0 bases at J, with 9 bases between. The CDR3 covers 14 residues. CDR3 nucleotide sequence: TGTGCCACCAGCAATGAGGGGGTGAACACTGAAGCTTTCTTT. This encodes CATSNEGVNTEAFF.